This T cell receptor beta chain appears in the sequencing data of a study of CXCR3-negative and CXCR3-positive naive CD8 T cells. Whole-study context: With about 1.5 +/- 0.3 million reads per library, the TRB reads numbered about 150 million in total. General observations from the study: Compared with CXCR3-negative naive cells, CXCR3-positive naive cells showed more hydrophobic TRB CDR3s.

Notes on this clonotype: No antigen is known for it.

Via 5' RACE with UMI labels, TRB cDNA libraries were prepared. For each CDR3 protein, TCRdb gives one entry from its re-call of the 5' RACE reads, without DNA. The specimen's table records 130,000 to 150,000 distinct CDR3 sequences. The clonotype was recovered from a human donor in good health. Some clones in this sample may be carry-over from other donors' samples. Sequenced sample: naive CXCR3+ CD8+ T cells from blood. Subset: CD45RO-CCR7+CD27+CD95- naive CD8+ T cells expressing CXCR3 (TNR3+).

CDR3 amino acids: CASSLNPLGSPLHF. This chain joins TRBV7-9 and TRBJ1-6. The germline gives CDR1 SEHNR, CDR2 FQNEAQ (reference sequence). This CDR3 comprises 14 residues.